Given below is one TCR beta chain in context. Per the original data handling: Researchers report that nucleated cell counts were estimated from reference gene primer amplification. The assay was immunoSEQ multiplex PCR, and TCRdb's table has in-frame clones only and misses some. That table supplies the V and J calls and clone size; D and trimming were determined from the DNA. The data hold about 260,000 clones, with about 88% observed a single time. The data were obtained in a study of blood T cell repertoires in COVID-19. Study in general: The United States, Italy and Spain supplied acute and convalescent COVID-19 samples. Sample material is recorded as cDNA or gDNA derived from T cells, B-cell-depleted T cells, or PBMCs.

The CDR3 length is 17 residues. Germline CDR1 LGHNA, CDR2 YNFKEQ. V lost 4 bases to trimming and J lost 2 bases; unmatched junction nucleotides: 7. The TCR comes from a man aged 25 to 40 with active or convalescent COVID-19. V is TRBV4-2 and J is TRBJ2-7, with 14 bases identical to TRBD2. The sample was peripheral blood. For the CDR3, the DNA is TGTGCCAGCAGCCGCGGGACTAGCGGGGGCCTCGCCTACGAGCAGTACTTC. This gives the protein CASSRGTSGGLAYEQYF.